Listed below are T cell receptor beta chains from one sample, sequenced in a study of shared clonotypes between healthy human individuals. Repertoires were generated with immunoSEQ multiplex PCR, while TCRdb's copy carries only in-frame clones and drops some. This table has under 1,100,000 clones, roughly 70% appearing once. The sequencing input was memory CD4+ T cells sorted from blood. The receptors come from a man aged 18 to 35 in good health. Each CDR3 is given with its conserved first and last residue. The D gene is left open where the match is weak. Clone size appears in some rows only: once, few, many, or a class for an expanded clone.

>TRBJ2-2|TRBV6-5|TRBD2|-
TGTGCCAGCAGTGGGAGCGGGAGGGCCACCGGGGAGCTGTTTTTT
CASSGSGRATGELFF
>TRBJ1-4|TRBV6-1|TRBD1|-
TGTGCCAGCAGAGATCCGGGACAGGGAAATGAAAAACTGTTTTTT
CASRDPGQGNEKLFF
>TRBJ1-4|TRBV7-2|-|-
TGTGCCAGCCGGCCCTTTGGGGGTGAAAAACTGTTTTTT
CASRPFGGEKLFF
>TRBJ2-5|TRBV10-3|-|-
TGTGCCATCAGCGGGGGAGAGACCCAGTACTTC
CAISGGETQYF
>TRBJ2-7|TRBV18|TRBD2|-
TGTGCCAGCTCACCCCCTTTAGCGGGAGGTGCCCACGAGCAGTACTTC
CASSPPLAGGAHEQYF
>TRBJ1-6|TRBV19|TRBD1|-
TGTGCCAGTAGCTCGGACAGGGCTAATTCACCCCTCCACTTT
CASSSDRANSPLHF
>TRBJ2-7|TRBV9|-|-
TGTGCCAGCAGCGTAGGGGTATCTTCGAACCTCGAGCAGTACTTC
CASSVGVSSNLEQYF
>TRBJ2-3|TRBV6-5|-|-
TGTGCCAGCAGCTGGGGGGCAAAGTCGGATACGCAGTATTTT
CASSWGAKSDTQYF
>TRBJ2-7|TRBV5-6|TRBD1|few
TGTGCCAGCAGCTTGGTACCGGGACAGGGCCACGAGCAGTACTTC
CASSLVPGQGHEQYF
>TRBJ2-1|TRBV6-4|-|-
TGTGCCAGCAGTGACCACGATATGGCTGAGCAGTTCTTC
CASSDHDMAEQFF
>TRBJ2-2|TRBV6-5|TRBD1|-
TGTGCCAGCAGTTATTTGACAGGGCACGGGGAGCTGTTTTTT
CASSYLTGHGELFF
>TRBJ2-1|TRBV2|-|-
TGTGCCAGCAGTGAAGGGGTCGATGAGCAGTTCTTC
CASSEGVDEQFF
>TRBJ1-2|TRBV5-4|-|-
TGTGCCAGCAGCTCCCCTCCTAACTATGGCTACACCTTC
CASSSPPNYGYTF
>TRBJ1-1|TRBV18|TRBD1|few
TGTGCCAGCTCACCACATACAGGGGGAGAGCCTGAAGCTTTCTTT
CASSPHTGGEPEAFF
>TRBJ1-4|TRBV4-2|-|-
TGTGCCAGCAGCCACGCCGGGACGGTTGCAACTAATGAAAAACTGTTTTTT
CASSHAGTVATNEKLFF